This TCR beta chain emerged from a study of blood T cell repertoires in COVID-19. Study information: Samples came from the United States, Italy and Spain, spanning acute and convalescent COVID-19. Sample material is recorded as cDNA or gDNA derived from T cells, B-cell-depleted T cells, or PBMCs.

Trimming removed 3 bases at V and 6 bases at J, with 12 bases between. The length of the CDR3 is 13 residues. CDR1 is SNHLY, CDR2 FYNNEI, per germline. Authors' data handling: Estimates of nucleated cell counts were drawn from the amplification of reference gene primers. TCRdb's table, derived via immunoSEQ multiplex PCR, lists solely in-frame clones and lacks some. V and J calls and clone size come straight from that table; D and trimming were deduced from the DNA. The sample comprises 150,000 to 200,000 clones, around 90% of which are singletons, and roughly 2% rests with the top ten. The receptor comes from a middle-aged man who had recovered from COVID-19. V is TRBV2 and J is TRBJ2-7; D gene unclear. The material sequenced was peripheral blood. Here the CDR3 reads CASSDQFSSEQYF. For the CDR3, the DNA is TGTGCCAGCAGTGATCAGTTTTCAAGCGAGCAGTACTTC.